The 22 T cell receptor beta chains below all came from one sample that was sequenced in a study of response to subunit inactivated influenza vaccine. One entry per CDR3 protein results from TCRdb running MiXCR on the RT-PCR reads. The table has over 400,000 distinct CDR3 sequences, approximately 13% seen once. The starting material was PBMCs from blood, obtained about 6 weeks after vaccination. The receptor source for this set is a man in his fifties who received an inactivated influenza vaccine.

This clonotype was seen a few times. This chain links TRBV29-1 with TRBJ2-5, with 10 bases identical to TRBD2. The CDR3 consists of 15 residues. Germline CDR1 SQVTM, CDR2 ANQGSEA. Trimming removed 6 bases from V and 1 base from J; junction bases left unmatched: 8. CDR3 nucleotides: TGCAGCGTAGACCCTGGGACTAGCGCCCAAGAGACCCAGTACTTC. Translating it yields CSVDPGTSAQETQYF. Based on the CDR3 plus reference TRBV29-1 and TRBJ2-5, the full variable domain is SAVISQKPSRDICQRGTSLTIQCQVDSQVTMMFWYRQQPGQSLTLIATANQGSEATYESGFVIDKFPISRPNLTFSTLTVSNMSPEDSSIYLCSVDPGTSAQETQYFGPGTRLLVL.

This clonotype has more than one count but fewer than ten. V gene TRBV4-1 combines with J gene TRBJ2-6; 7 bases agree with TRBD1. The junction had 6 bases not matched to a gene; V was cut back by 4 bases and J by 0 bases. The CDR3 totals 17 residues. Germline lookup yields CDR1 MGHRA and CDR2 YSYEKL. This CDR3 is CASSPTGTSSGANVLTF. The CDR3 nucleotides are TGCGCCAGCAGCCCGACAGGGACGAGCTCTGGGGCCAACGTCCTGACTTTC.

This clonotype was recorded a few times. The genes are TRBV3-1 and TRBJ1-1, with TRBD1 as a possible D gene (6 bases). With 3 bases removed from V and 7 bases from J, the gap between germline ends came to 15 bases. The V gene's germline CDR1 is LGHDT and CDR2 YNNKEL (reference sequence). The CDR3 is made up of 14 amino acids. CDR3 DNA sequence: TGTGCCAGCAGCCACCCAGACAGGCCCAATGAAGCTTTCTTT. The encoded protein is CASSHPDRPNEAFF.

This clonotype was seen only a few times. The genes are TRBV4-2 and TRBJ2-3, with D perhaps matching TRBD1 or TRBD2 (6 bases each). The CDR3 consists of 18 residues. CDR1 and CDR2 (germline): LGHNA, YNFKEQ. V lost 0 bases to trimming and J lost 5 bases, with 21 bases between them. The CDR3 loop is CASSQEGRRGQVIDTQYF. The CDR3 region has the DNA TGTGCCAGCAGCCAAGAAGGGCGGCGGGGACAAGTCATAGATACGCAGTATTTT.

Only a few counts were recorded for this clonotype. The CDR3 DNA reads TGTGCCAGCAGTTATGACAGAGACTATGGCTACACCTTC. The encoded protein is CASSYDRDYGYTF. The genes are TRBV12-3 or TRBV12-4 and TRBJ1-2, with a weak D call TRBD1 (5 bases). CDR3 length: 13 residues. The V end was cut by 4 bases, the J end by 3 bases, with 9 bases between.

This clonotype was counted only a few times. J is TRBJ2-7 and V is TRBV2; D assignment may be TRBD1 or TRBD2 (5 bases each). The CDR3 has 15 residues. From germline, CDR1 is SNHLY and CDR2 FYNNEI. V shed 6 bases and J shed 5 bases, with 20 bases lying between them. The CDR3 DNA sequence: TGTGCCAGCAGCCTAGAAGCGAGGGGTTTGAACGAGCAGTACTTC. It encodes CASSLEARGLNEQYF.

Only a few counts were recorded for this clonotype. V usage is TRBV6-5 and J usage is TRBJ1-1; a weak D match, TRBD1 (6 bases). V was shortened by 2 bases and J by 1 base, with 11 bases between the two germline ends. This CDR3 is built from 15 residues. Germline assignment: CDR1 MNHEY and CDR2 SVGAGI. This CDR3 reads CASSYTQGRNTEAFF. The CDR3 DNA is TGTGCCAGCAGTTACACACAGGGTCGGAACACTGAAGCTTTCTTT.

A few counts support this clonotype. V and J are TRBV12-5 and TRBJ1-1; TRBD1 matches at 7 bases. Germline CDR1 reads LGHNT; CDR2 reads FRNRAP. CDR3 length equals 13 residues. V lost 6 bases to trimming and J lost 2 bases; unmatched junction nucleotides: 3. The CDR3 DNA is TGTGCTAGTGGAACAGGGGTAAACACTGAAGCTTTCTTT. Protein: CASGTGVNTEAFF.

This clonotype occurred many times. The CDR3 sequence is CSATQTNTEAFF. CDR3 in DNA: TGCAGTGCAACCCAGACGAACACTGAAGCTTTCTTT. V is TRBV20-1 and J is TRBJ1-1; D unclear. Germline V gene sequence: CDR1 DFQATT, CDR2 SNEGSKA (reference sequence). This CDR3 contains 12 residues. Trimming took off 6 bases at V and 1 base at J, with 9 bases between the two ends.

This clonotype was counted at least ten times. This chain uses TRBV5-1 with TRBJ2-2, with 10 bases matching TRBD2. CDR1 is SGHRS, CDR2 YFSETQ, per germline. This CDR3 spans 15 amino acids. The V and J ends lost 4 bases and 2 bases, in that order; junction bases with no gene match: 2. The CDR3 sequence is CASSPSGRNTGELFF. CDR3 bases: TGCGCCAGCAGCCCTAGCGGGAGAAACACCGGGGAGCTGTTTTTT. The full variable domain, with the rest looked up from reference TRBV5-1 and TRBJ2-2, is KAGVTQTPRYLIKTRGQQVTLSCSPISGHRSVSWYQQTPGQGLQFLFEYFSETQRNKGNFPGRFSGRQFSNSRSEMNVSTLELGDSALYLCASSPSGRNTGELFFGEGSRLTVL.

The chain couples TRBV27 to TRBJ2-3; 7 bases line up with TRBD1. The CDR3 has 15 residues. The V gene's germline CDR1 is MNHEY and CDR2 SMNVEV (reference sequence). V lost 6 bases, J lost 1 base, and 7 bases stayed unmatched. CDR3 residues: CASSNRGGRTDTQYF. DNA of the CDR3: TGTGCCAGCAGCAACAGGGGCGGACGCACAGATACGCAGTATTTT.

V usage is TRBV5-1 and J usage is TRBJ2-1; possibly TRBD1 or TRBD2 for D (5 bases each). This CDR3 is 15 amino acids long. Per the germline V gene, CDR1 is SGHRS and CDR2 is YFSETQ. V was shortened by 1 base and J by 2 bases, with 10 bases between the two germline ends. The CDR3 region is CASSLSRGAYNEQFF. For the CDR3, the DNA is TGCGCCAGCAGCTTGTCGAGGGGCGCCTACAATGAGCAGTTCTTC.

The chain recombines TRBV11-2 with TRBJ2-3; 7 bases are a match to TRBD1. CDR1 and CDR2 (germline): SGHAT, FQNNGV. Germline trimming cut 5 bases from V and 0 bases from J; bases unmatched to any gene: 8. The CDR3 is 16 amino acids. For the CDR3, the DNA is TGTGCCAGCAGCCCACAGGGGTGGGCTAGCACAGATACGCAGTATTTT. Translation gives CASSPQGWASTDTQYF.

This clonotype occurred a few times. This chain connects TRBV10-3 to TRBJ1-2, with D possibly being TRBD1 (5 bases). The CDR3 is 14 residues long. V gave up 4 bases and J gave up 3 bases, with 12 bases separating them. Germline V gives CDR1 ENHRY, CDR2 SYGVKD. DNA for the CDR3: TGTGCCATCAGTGCAGGGACGGTGGACTATGGCTACACCTTC. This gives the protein CAISAGTVDYGYTF.

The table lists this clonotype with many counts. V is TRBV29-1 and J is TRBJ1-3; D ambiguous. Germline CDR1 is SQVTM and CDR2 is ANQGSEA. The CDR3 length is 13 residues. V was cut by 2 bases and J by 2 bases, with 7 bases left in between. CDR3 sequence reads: CSVERFTGNTIYF. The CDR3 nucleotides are TGCAGCGTTGAAAGGTTCACTGGAAACACCATATATTTT.

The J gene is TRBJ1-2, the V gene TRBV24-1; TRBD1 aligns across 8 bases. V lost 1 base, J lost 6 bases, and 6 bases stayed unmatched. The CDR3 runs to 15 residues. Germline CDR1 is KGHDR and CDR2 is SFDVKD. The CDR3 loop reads CATSDFARGQDGYTF. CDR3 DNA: TGTGCCACCAGTGATTTCGCCAGGGGGCAAGATGGCTACACCTTC.

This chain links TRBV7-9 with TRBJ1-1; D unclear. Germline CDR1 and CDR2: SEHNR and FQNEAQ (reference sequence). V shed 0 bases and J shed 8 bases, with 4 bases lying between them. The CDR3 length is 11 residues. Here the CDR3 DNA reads TGTGCCAGCAGCTTAGCCGTAGAAGCTTTCTTT. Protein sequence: CASSLAVEAFF. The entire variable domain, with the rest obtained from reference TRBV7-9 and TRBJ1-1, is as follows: DTGVSQNPRHKITKRGQNVTFRCDPISEHNRLYWYRQTLGQGPEFLTYFQNEAQLEKSRLLSDRFSAERPKGSFSTLEIQRTEQGDSAMYLCASSLAVEAFFGQGTRLTVV.

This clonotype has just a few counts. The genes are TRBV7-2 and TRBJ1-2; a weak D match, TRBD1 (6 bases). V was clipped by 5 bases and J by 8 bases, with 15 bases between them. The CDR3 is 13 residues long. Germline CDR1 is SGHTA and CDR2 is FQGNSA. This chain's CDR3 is CASSQVQGLGYTF. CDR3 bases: TGTGCCAGCAGCCAAGTACAGGGCTTAGGCTACACCTTC.

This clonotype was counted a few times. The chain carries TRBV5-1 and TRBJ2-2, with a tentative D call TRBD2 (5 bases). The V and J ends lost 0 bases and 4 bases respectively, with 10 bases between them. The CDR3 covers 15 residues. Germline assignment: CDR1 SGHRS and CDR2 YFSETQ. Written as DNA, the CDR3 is TGCGCCAGCAGCTTGGCTCGGGGTACCACCGGGGAGCTGTTTTTT. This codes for CASSLARGTTGELFF.

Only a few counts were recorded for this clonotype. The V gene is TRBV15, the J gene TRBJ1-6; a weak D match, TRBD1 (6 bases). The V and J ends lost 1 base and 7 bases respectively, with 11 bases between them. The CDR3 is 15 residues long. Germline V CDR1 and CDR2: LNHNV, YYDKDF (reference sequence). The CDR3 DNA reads TGTGCCACCAGCAGAGGCAGGGGCATGAATTCACCCCTCCACTTT. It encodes CATSRGRGMNSPLHF.

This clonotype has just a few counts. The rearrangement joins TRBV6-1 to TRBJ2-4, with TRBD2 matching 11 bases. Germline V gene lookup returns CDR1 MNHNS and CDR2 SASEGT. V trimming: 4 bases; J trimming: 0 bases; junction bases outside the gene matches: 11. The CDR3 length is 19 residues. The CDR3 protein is CASSAGLAGARGAKNIQYF. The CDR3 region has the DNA TGTGCCAGCAGTGCCGGACTAGCGGGCGCCAGGGGAGCCAAAAACATTCAGTACTTC.

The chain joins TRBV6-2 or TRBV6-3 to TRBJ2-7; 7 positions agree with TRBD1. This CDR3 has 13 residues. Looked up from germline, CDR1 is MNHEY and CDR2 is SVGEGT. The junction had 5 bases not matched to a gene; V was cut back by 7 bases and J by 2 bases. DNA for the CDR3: TGTGCCAGCATTGCCAGGGGGACCTACGAGCAGTACTTC. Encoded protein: CASIARGTYEQYF.